Presented here are 3 T cell receptor beta chains from one specimen sequenced in a study of T cells in Graves' hyperthyroidism and ophthalmopathy (dated by TCRdb to the late 2010s). The method was multiplex PCR. These reads were obtained on an Illumina HiSeq 2000. Amplification of TCR beta CDR3 regions was carried out from RNA transcripts. The first round of RT-PCR for the TCR CDR3 was performed with the HTBI primer set and the Qiagen OneStep RT-PCR kit. TCRdb reprocessing: public reads trimmed at Q25 with fastp, clones called with MiXCR, in-frame beta chains kept. Every CDR3 protein is listed once, alongside the most common genes and DNA of its rows. Recorded for this sample are 450,000 to 500,000 distinct CDR3 sequences; approximately 22% of them occurred a single time. The ten largest clones capture approximately 49% of the sample. Sequenced: blood. Receptors were obtained from a woman aged 70 to 79 with Graves' ophthalmopathy.

CDR3 amino acids: CASSENPGGWETQYF. CDR3 nucleotides: TGTGCCAGCAGTGAAAATCCAGGGGGCTGGGAGACCCAGTACTTC. The chain uses TRBV6-1 and TRBJ2-5, with 8 bases that match TRBD1. Germline V gene data show CDR1 as MNHNS and CDR2 as SASEGT. This CDR3 comprises 15 residues. V trimming: 2 bases; J trimming: 5 bases; junction bases outside the gene matches: 7.

The sample holds many counts of this clonotype. The V gene is TRBV18, the J gene TRBJ2-7; D is possibly TRBD1 or TRBD2 (5 bases each). The CDR3 sequence is 13 residues long. Germline V lookup: CDR1 KGHSH, CDR2 LQKENI. Trimming shortened V by 4 bases and J by 7 bases, and 14 bases separated the two germline ends. The CDR3 loop is CASSRDPKGEQYF. The CDR3 DNA reads TGTGCCAGCTCACGGGACCCCAAAGGGGAGCAGTACTTC. Full variable domain (remainder filled in from reference TRBV18 and TRBJ2-7): NAGVMQNPRHLVRRRGQEARLRCSPMKGHSHVYWYRQLPEEGLKFMVYLQKENIIDESGMPKERFSAEFPKEGPSILRIQQVVRGDSAAYFCASSRDPKGEQYFGPGTRLTVT.

There are a few counts of this clonotype. The chain has TRBV9 and TRBJ2-1; 12 bases align to TRBD2. Germline assignment: CDR1 SGDLS and CDR2 YYNGEE. The CDR3 covers 17 residues. Unmatched junction bases numbered 4, after V lost 1 base and J lost 2 bases. The CDR3 protein is CASSVLTSGGPYNEQFF. CDR3 nucleotide sequence: TGTGCCAGCAGCGTATTGACTAGCGGGGGACCCTACAATGAGCAGTTCTTC.